What follows are 2 T cell receptor beta chains derived from one specimen sequenced in a study of PD-1 blockade in classical Hodgkin lymphoma (dated by TCRdb to about 2020). Library creation used the immunoSEQ multiplex PCR assay. TCRdb re-hosts the immuneACCESS table, in-frame sequences only. Its copies lack some clones; in the studies checked, an unresolved V gene accounts for under half of them, and the cause for the rest is not known. In this sample the table shows under 9,000 clones, 87% of which occur a single time. Nearly 35% of the sample is held by the ten biggest clonotypes. What this sample's time point label stands for: cycle 4 day 1 (C4D1), after 5 to 7 weeks of nivolumab. Every trial patient had relapsed after autologous stem cell transplantation, and cohorts A, B and C differed in prior brentuximab vedotin exposure. The specimen was peripheral blood mononuclear cells (PBMCs), collected before the fourth cycle of nivolumab. All receptors derive from a human donor with classical Hodgkin lymphoma.

The gene calls are TRBV2 and TRBJ2-1; D might be TRBD2 (6 bases). This CDR3 comprises 15 residues. Trimming removed 5 bases from V and 2 bases from J, with 13 bases in between. Germline V gene lookup returns CDR1 SNHLY and CDR2 FYNNEI. CDR3 nucleotides: TGTGCCAGCAGTTTCGGGACTTCTACCTACAATGAGCAGTTCTTC. This codes for CASSFGTSTYNEQFF.

This clone has only a few counts. This rearrangement joins TRBV6-5 to TRBJ2-2; 10 positions match TRBD1. Trimming took 1 base from V and 3 from J; bases not matched to a gene: 2. CDR1 is MNHEY and CDR2 is SVGAGI in the germline V gene. The CDR3 spans 16 residues. The CDR3 nucleotides are TGTGCCAGCAGTTACTTTGGGACAGGGGACACCGGGGAGCTGTTTTTT. Translated, it gives CASSYFGTGDTGELFF.